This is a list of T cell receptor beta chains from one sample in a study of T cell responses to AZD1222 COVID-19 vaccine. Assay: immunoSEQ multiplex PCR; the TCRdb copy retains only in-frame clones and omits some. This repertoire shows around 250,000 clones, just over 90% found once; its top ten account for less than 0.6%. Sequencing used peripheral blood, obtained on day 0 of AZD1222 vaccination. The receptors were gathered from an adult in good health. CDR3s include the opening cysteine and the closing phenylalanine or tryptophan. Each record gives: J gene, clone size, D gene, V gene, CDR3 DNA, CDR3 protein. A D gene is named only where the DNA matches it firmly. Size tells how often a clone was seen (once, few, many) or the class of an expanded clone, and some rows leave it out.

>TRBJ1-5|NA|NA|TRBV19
TGTGCCAGTAGTGGGAGCAGGGATCAGCCCCAGCATTTT
CASSGSRDQPQHF
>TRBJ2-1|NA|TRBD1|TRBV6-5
TGTGCCAGCAGTTCCGACGGACAGGTTAGGAGCGGCGAGCAGTTCTTC
CASSSDGQVRSGEQFF
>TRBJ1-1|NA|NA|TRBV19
TGTGCCAGTACAGAGGGCATGAACACTGAAGCTTTCTTT
CASTEGMNTEAFF
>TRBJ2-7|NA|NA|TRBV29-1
TGCAGCGTGGGGGATTTAGGTCCTAAGTACGAGCAGTACTTC
CSVGDLGPKYEQYF
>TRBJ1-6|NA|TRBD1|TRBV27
TGTGCCAGCGGAACGACAGGGGGCTTTTATTCACCCCTCCACTTT
CASGTTGGFYSPLHF
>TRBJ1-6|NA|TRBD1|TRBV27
TGTGCCAGCAGTCCTAGGCGGGACAGGAATTCACCCCTCCACTTT
CASSPRRDRNSPLHF
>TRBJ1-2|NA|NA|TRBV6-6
TGTGCCAGCAGTTACTCGTCAGGAGGCTATGGCTACACCTTC
CASSYSSGGYGYTF
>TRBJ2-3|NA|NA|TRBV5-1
TGCGCCAGCAAGATTCCTAGCACAGATACGCAGTATTTT
CASKIPSTDTQYF
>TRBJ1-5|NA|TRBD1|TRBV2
TGTGCCAGCAGTGAAGGTCAGGGGGTTAGGAGCAATCAGCCCCAGCATTTT
CASSEGQGVRSNQPQHF
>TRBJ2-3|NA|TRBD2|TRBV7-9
TGTGCCAGCAGCGAGAGGAGACTAGCGGGAGGGGATACGCAGTATTTT
CASSERRLAGGDTQYF
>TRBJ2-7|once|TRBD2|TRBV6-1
TGTGCCAGCAGTCCTACTCTGACTAGCAGGTACGAGCAGTACTTC
CASSPTLTSRYEQYF
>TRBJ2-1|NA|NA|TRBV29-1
TGCAGCGTCCATAGACAGGTTTTCTACAATGAGCAGTTCTTC
CSVHRQVFYNEQFF
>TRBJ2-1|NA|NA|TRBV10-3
TGTGCCTCCTCCGGGAAGACTGAGCAGTTCTTC
CASSGKTEQFF
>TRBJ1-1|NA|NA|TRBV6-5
TGTGCCAGCAATCTTAGGGGGGGGACTGAAGCTTTCTTT
CASNLRGGTEAFF
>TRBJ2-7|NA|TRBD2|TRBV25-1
TGTGCCAGCAGCCCCTCCACTAGCGACCACGAGCAGTACTTC
CASSPSTSDHEQYF
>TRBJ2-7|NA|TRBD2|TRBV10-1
TGCGCCAGCAGTGAGGAAGGGTGGCGGGAGTCCAGGAGCTACGAGCAGTACTTC
CASSEEGWRESRSYEQYF
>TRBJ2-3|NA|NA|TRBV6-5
TGTGCCAGCAGGCGGGACGTTACAGATACGCAGTATTTT
CASRRDVTDTQYF
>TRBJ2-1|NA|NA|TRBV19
TGTGCCAGTAGTATTAATCCGGGGGTAATCTACAATGAGCAGTTCTTC
CASSINPGVIYNEQFF
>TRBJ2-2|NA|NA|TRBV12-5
TGTGCTAGTCGGCGCGGAGGGAACACCGGGGAGCTGTTTTTT
CASRRGGNTGELFF
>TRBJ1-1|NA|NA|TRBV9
TGTGCCAGCAGCACAAGGACGGGACTCAACACTGAAGCTTTCTTT
CASSTRTGLNTEAFF
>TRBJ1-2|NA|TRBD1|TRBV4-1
TGCGCCAGCAGCCCTTCCGACAGGGGTGATGGCTACACCTTC
CASSPSDRGDGYTF
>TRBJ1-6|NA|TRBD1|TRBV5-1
TGCGCCAGCAGCCAAACAACAGGGGCCGGCTTCTTCTATAATTCACCCCTCCACTTT
CASSQTTGAGFFYNSPLHF
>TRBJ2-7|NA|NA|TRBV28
TGTGCCAGCAGTCCTAGACAGTACGGAACCTACGAGCAGTACTTC
CASSPRQYGTYEQYF
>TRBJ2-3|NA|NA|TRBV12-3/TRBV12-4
TGTGCCAGCAGTCCCATTGGGACAGATACGCAGTATTTT
CASSPIGTDTQYF
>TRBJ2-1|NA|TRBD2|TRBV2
TGTGCCAGCAGTGGGGTCGGCGGGGGGGCGGTCGATGAGCAGTTCTTC
CASSGVGGGAVDEQFF
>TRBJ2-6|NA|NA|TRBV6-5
TGTGCCAGCCGTCTAGGGGACGTCCTGACTTTC
CASRLGDVLTF
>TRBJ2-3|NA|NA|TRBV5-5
TGTGCCAGCAGCCCCGATTTTCACACAGATACGCAGTATTTT
CASSPDFHTDTQYF